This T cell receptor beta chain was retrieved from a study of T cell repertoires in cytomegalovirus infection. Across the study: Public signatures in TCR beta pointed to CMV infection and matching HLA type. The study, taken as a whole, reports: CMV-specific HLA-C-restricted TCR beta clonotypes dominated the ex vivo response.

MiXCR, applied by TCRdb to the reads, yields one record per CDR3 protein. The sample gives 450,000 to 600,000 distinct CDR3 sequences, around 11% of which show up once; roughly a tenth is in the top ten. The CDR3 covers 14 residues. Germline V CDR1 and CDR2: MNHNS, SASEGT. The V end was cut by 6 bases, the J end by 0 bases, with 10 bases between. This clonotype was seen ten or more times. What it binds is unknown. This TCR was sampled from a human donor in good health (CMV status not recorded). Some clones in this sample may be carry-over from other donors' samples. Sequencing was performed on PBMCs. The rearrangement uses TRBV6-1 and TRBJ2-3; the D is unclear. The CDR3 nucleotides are TGTGCCAGCAGAGACCGCGGCAGCACAGATACGCAGTATTTT. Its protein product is CASRDRGSTDTQYF.